This T cell receptor beta chain was documented in a study of T cell responses to AZD1222 COVID-19 vaccine. Overall study results and limits: Spike was spanned by vaccine-associated CD4 TCRs, which were dominant at 160-218 and 743-854. Spike-specific TCR breadth and depth were elevated following two AZD1222 doses. Females outnumbered males among donors, who were mostly white British; clonal diversity was possibly underestimated.

Sequenced by immunoSEQ multiplex PCR; TCRdb stores in-frame clones only, minus some. The sample includes about 88,000 clones, 90% of them seen just once. CDR1 is SGDLS, CDR2 YYNGEE, per germline. The CDR3 sequence is 15 residues long. Trimming removed 4 bases at V and 8 bases at J, with 18 bases between. Notes on this clone: What it recognizes is unknown.

The V call is TRBV9, the J call TRBJ1-4, with D uncertain. The TCR was taken from an adult who received the AZD1222 COVID-19 vaccine. The specimen was peripheral blood, collected 28 days after the second AZD1222 dose. CDR3 DNA sequence: TGTGCCAGCAGCCCTTTCCTTAAGCTCGAGGAAAAACTGTTTTTT. Its translation: CASSPFLKLEEKLFF.